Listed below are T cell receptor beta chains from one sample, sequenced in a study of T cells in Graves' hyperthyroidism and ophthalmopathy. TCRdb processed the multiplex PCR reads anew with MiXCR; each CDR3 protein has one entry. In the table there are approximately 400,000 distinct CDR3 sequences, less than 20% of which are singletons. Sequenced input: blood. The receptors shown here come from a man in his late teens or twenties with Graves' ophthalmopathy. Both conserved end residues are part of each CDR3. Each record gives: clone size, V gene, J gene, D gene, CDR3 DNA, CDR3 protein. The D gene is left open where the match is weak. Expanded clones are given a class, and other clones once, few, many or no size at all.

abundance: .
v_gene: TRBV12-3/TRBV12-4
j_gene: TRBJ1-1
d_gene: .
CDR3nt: TGTGCCAGCAGTTTCACCCCCGGCGGTGTAGCTTTCTTT
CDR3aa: CASSFTPGGVAFF

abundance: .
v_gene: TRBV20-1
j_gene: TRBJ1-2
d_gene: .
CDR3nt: TGCAGTGCTAGGACCCGGGCCACCGTAGGCTACACCTTC
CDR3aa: CSARTRATVGYTF

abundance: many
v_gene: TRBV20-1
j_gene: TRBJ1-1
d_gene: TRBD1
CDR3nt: TGCAGTGCCCCCAGGGGGGTGTTGGGAATAGGCACTGAAGCTTTCTTT
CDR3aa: CSAPRGVLGIGTEAFF

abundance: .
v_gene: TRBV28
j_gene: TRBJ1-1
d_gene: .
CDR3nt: TGTGCCAGCTCACCATCGGTGAACTCACCCGGGGGCACTGAAGCTTTCTTT
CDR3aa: CASSPSVNSPGGTEAFF

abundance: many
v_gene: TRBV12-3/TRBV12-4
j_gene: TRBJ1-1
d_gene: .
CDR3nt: TGTGCCAGCAGGCCCAGGGGTCAGAGCACTGAAGCTTTCTTT
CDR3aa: CASRPRGQSTEAFF

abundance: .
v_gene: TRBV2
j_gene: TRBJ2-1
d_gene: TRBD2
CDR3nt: TGTGCCAGCAGCCAAGGAGCGGCGGGGGGTGGGGAGCAGTTCTTC
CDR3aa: CASSQGAAGGGEQFF

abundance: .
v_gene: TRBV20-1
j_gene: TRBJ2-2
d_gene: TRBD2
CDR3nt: TGCAGTGCTAGGGACCAGCGGGGGGGAGGCGGGGAGCTGTTTTTT
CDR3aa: CSARDQRGGGGELFF

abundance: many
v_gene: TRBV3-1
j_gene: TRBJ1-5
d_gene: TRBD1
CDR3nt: TGTACCAGCAGCCATTCGACAGGGGATCTTAGCAATCAGCCCCAGCATTTT
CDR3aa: CTSSHSTGDLSNQPQHF

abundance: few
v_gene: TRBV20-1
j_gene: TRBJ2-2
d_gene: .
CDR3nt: TGCAGTGCTAGTGGCCAAGCCGGGGAGCTGTTTTTT
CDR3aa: CSASGQAGELFF

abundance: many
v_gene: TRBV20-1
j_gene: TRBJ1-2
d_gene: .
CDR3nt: TGCAGTGCTTCCCCGCGGGGCTATGGCTACACCTTC
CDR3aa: CSASPRGYGYTF

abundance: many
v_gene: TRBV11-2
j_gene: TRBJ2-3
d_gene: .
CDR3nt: TGTGCCAGCAGCTCCGGACTCAGCCCGGGGCCAGATACGCAGTATTTT
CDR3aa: CASSSGLSPGPDTQYF

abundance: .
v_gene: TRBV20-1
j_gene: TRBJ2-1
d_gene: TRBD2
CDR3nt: TGCAGTGCTAAACTAGCGGGGGGCACCCAGGGTGAGCAGTTCTTC
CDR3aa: CSAKLAGGTQGEQFF